This T cell receptor beta chain is from a study of CD8+ T cells in alopecia areata (dated 2018 in TCRdb). Background on the whole study: The treated patients, all with moderate-to-severe alopecia areata, were enrolled in an open-label pilot trial of oral tofacitinib given at 5 to 10 mg twice daily. Tofacitinib was given for 6 to 18 months, followed by 6 months of follow-up off drug to assess delayed response and recurrence. Disease severity in treated patients was measured with the SALT score, which quantifies the percentage of affected scalp surface area. In both human patients and the C3H/HeJ mouse model, the study applied high-throughput TCRbeta sequencing to look at T cell clonal expansion in alopecia areata. Scalp tissue and sorted CD4+ and CD8+ peripheral blood T cells from patchy and totalis/universalis alopecia areata patients and from healthy controls were covered by human TCRbeta sequencing. Patients on tofacitinib were biopsied at baseline and after 4 and 24 weeks of treatment, and several of the patients also had a later scalp biopsy. Scalp clonality was compared among normal scalp (n=4), patchy alopecia areata scalp (n=8), and alopecia totalis/universalis scalp (n=8). RNA came from the PAXgene miRNA kit for fixed scalp, the miRNeasy kit for PBMCs, and the RNeasy kit for mouse skin. TCRbeta CDR3 regions were amplified by immunoSEQ multiplex PCR with 35 Vbeta forward and 13 Jbeta reverse primers.

This specimen's time point label, per the study, means: about 4 weeks on oral tofacitinib. This sample's treatment or condition label indicates: oral pan-JAK inhibitor, 5-10 mg twice daily. Lesional scalp punch biopsies and peripheral blood were obtained from alopecia areata patients. PBMCs were separated by density centrifugation and stained for CD3, CD4 and CD8, after which CD4+ and CD8+ T cells were sorted on a FACSAria. From the cysteine up to the phenylalanine, the CDR3 has a length of 12 residues. The read is trimmed to its CDR3 DNA, 36 bases read in frame from base 1. Trimming at the junction amounts to 4 bases on V and 6 bases on J, and the germline ends lie 8 bases apart. Looking up the germline V gene yields CDR1 MNHNS and CDR2 SASEGT. Libraries were made using the immunoSEQ multiplex PCR assay. To provide template for TCR sequencing, every sample had RNA extracted and reverse transcribed into cDNA. First-strand cDNA was synthesized using SuperScript III with a 2:1 mix of oligo-dT and random hexamers. A synthetic immune receptor repertoire was used to gauge amplification bias, and whatever bias remained was removed computationally. As for the authors' bioinformatics: Raw reads were preprocessed to remove errors, and CDR3 was defined according to IMGT conventions as the region from the conserved cysteine to phenylalanine. To get clonality, Shannon entropy was normalized by log2 of the number of productive unique TCRs and the result was subtracted from 1. Scalp TCRbeta sequences were cross-referenced with sorted blood CD4 and CD8 repertoires so that the CD4 or CD8 identity of scalp clones could be inferred. TCRdb provides this immuneACCESS table in a form limited to in-frame rearrangements. Some clones are lacking; in checked studies, under half of them reflect an unresolved V gene, and why the rest are absent is not known. V, J and clone size are those of that table, while D and trimming were read from the DNA. The sample table contains about 74,000 clones; only one count was recorded for around 30% of them. The top ten clonotypes cover approximately 15% of the sample.

Study-wide conclusions, independent of this receptor: During tofacitinib treatment, many expanded lesional clones remained in scalp and blood, and this persistence may partly explain relapse after treatment is stopped. Scalp TCR repertoire analysis is complicated because resident alphabeta T cells in normal human skin are also sequenced, whereas mouse skin is dominated by gammadelta T cells. Lesional scalp, especially in alopecia totalis/universalis, showed higher clonality and more expanded CD8+ clones than normal scalp, suggesting antigenic drive. TCR sequences shared between patients were less clear than in mice, possibly partly because of HLA diversity in the patient population. Because the treated cohort was small and included a single nonresponder, larger studies are needed to assess links between baseline CD8+ expansion and response. Tofacitinib significantly lowered scalp clonality and the number of expanded CD8+ clones among the top 100 scalp clones.

This clone was seen only a few times. The target of this receptor is not known. Nothing much larger sits one base from this clone, and base qualities are not available. The V and J segments used are TRBV6-1 and TRBJ2-3, with a tentative D gene TRBD2 over 5 matching bases. The sample here was CD8+ T cells sorted from blood, taken at week 4, from a patient treated with tofacitinib. This TCR came from a human donor with alopecia areata. The sequenced DNA: TGTGCCAGCAGTGCACCGGGGGATACGCAGTATTTT. It encodes CASSAPGDTQYF.